One sample yielded the 27 T cell receptor beta chains listed below, sequenced in a study of T-cell reconstitution after alpha-beta-depleted transplantation in children. The authors prepared the TCRbeta library with unique molecular identifiers. TCRdb itself ran the PCR reads through MiXCR, one entry per CDR3 protein. The data hold roughly 610,000 distinct CDR3 sequences, with more than 9% observed a single time. The input for sequencing was PBMCs from the stem cell graft donor, taken from the stem cell graft. The receptors were gathered from a human donor who donated a stem cell graft to a child with acute myeloid leukemia.

The gene calls are TRBV20-1 and TRBJ2-2; 11 nucleotides align to TRBD2. Per the germline V gene, CDR1 is DFQATT and CDR2 is SNEGSKA (reference sequence). Germline trimming cut 6 bases from V and 0 bases from J; bases unmatched to any gene: 6. CDR3 length: 16 residues. The chain's CDR3 is CSAEGLAETNTGELFF. DNA of the CDR3: TGCAGTGCGGAGGGACTAGCGGAAACGAACACCGGGGAGCTGTTTTTT.

The chain has TRBV6-2 or TRBV6-3 and TRBJ1-1; perhaps TRBD1 as D (5 bases). CDR3 length: 13 amino acids. Germline V gene sequence: CDR1 MNHEY, CDR2 SVGEGT. Trimming removed 6 bases at V and 4 bases at J, with 12 bases between. Here the CDR3 reads CASREMGGTEAFF. In DNA, the CDR3 is TGTGCCAGCAGGGAAATGGGGGGCACTGAAGCTTTCTTT.

There are a few counts of this clonotype. The gene calls are TRBV10-2 and TRBJ1-2; D is uncertain. Trimming took off 2 bases at V and 2 bases at J, with 6 bases between the two ends. CDR1 is WSHSY, CDR2 SAAADI, per germline. The CDR3 runs to 13 residues. CDR3 amino acids: CASSEPGNYGYTF. In nucleotides, the CDR3 is TGCGCCAGCAGTGAGCCCGGGAACTATGGCTACACCTTC.

The chain is built from TRBV5-1 and TRBJ2-7, with unresolved D. V lost 3 bases to trimming and J lost 4 bases, with 17 bases between them. Germline V gives CDR1 SGHRS, CDR2 YFSETQ. CDR3 length: 15 residues. The CDR3 DNA reads as TGCGCCAGCAGCTGGACCCACTACCACCGGTACGAGCAGTACTTC. This translates into CASSWTHYHRYEQYF.

This clonotype came up a few times. The chain recombines TRBV28 with TRBJ1-2; 9 nucleotides match TRBD1. The V gene's germline CDR1 is MDHEN and CDR2 SYDVKM. This CDR3 is 14 amino acids long. Trimming removed 3 bases from V and 7 bases from J; junction bases left unmatched: 6. This chain's CDR3 is CASSFTGGSGGYTF. In nucleotides, the CDR3 is TGTGCCAGCAGTTTTACAGGGGGCTCGGGTGGCTACACCTTC.

This clonotype occurred many times. The rearrangement uses TRBV15 and TRBJ1-4; no firm D call. V lost 7 bases and J lost 4, with 10 bases in between. Germline assignment: CDR1 LNHNV and CDR2 YYDKDF (reference sequence). This CDR3 region has 13 residues. The CDR3 spells CATTAARNEKLFF. CDR3 in DNA: TGTGCCACCACCGCTGCCCGTAATGAAAAACTGTTTTTT.

This clonotype was observed a few times. The V call is TRBV6-2 or TRBV6-3, the J call TRBJ2-7; 8 bases are shared with TRBD2. J was trimmed by 2 bases and V by 8 bases; bases with no gene match: 5. From germline, CDR1 is MNHEY and CDR2 SVGEGT. The CDR3 spans 13 residues. CDR3 sequence reads: CASVNSGTYEQYF. As DNA, the CDR3 is TGTGCCAGCGTAAATAGCGGGACCTACGAGCAGTACTTC.

The chain employs TRBV12-3 or TRBV12-4 and TRBJ1-2; a possible D gene is TRBD1 (5 bases). This CDR3 is built from 13 residues. V lost 5 bases, J lost 6 bases, and 13 bases lay in between. CDR3 DNA sequence: TGTGCCAGCAGTCCACGCAGGGCCAATGGCTACACCTTC. It translates to CASSPRRANGYTF.

The rearrangement links TRBV6-5 to TRBJ2-1; 9 bases are a match to TRBD1. With V trimmed by 4 bases and J by 8 bases, 9 bases remained unmatched. This CDR3 is built from 15 residues. CDR1 and CDR2 (germline): MNHEY, SVGAGI. CDR3 sequence: CASSFGTGPKHEQFF. Here the CDR3 DNA reads TGTGCCAGCAGTTTCGGGACAGGGCCCAAGCATGAGCAGTTCTTC.

The chain employs TRBV7-9 and TRBJ2-1, with 15 bases fitting TRBD2. The J segment lost 10 bases and the V segment lost 8 bases, leaving 3 bases of the junction unmatched. Germline V CDR1 and CDR2: SEHNR, FQNEAQ (reference sequence). The CDR3 runs 13 residues. The CDR3 loop is CASGGTSGREQFF. In nucleotides, the CDR3 is TGTGCCAGCGGCGGGACTAGCGGGAGGGAGCAGTTCTTC.

The chain links TRBV29-1 to TRBJ2-5; D unclear. The CDR3 contains 12 residues. Trimming pared 4 bases from V and 2 bases from J, leaving 8 bases between. CDR1 is SQVTM, CDR2 ANQGSEA, per germline. The CDR3 DNA follows: TGCAGCGTTGCCAAGAGGCAAGAGACCCAGTACTTC. The encoded protein is CSVAKRQETQYF.

This clonotype was seen a few times. The V and J genes are TRBV6-2 or TRBV6-3 and TRBJ2-2; no definite D call. The CDR3 length is 11 residues. Between the trimmed V and J ends, which lost 8 bases and 6 bases, there was a span of 7 bases. CDR1 is MNHEY and CDR2 is SVGEGT in the germline V gene. CDR3 in amino acids: CASWFPGELFF. CDR3 DNA sequence: TGTGCCAGCTGGTTCCCCGGGGAGCTGTTTTTT.

As regards this clonotype: A clone one base away is much larger, so this may be a read error. J is TRBJ2-2 and V is TRBV20-1; the D is unclear. The CDR3 is 15 amino acids. Germline lookup yields CDR1 DFQATT and CDR2 SNEGSKA (reference sequence). In DNA form, the CDR3 reads TGCTGTGCCCCCTCGCGGTTCGCGAACACCGGGGAGCTGTTTTTT. Translation gives CCAPSRFANTGELFF.

The sample holds many counts of this clonotype. The chain has TRBV7-3 and TRBJ2-7, with 12 bases identical to TRBD1. The germline V gene has CDR1 SGHTA and CDR2 FQGTGA. V dropped 2 bases and J dropped 4; count of bases not matched to a gene: 3. This CDR3 comprises 15 residues. The CDR3 protein is CASSLSGQGAYEQYF. CDR3 DNA sequence: TGTGCCAGCAGCTTATCGGGACAGGGGGCTTACGAGCAGTACTTC. Full variable domain (outside the CDR3, taken from reference TRBV7-3 and TRBJ2-7): GAGVSQTPSNKVTEKGKYVELRCDPISGHTALYWYRQSLGQGPEFLIYFQGTGAADDSGLPNDRFFAVRPEGSVSTLKIQRTERGDSAVYLCASSLSGQGAYEQYFGPGTRLTVT.

This clonotype was detected many times. The chain has TRBV20-1 and TRBJ1-1, with D uncertain. V lost 4 bases and J lost 0, with 12 bases in between. Per the germline V gene, CDR1 is DFQATT and CDR2 is SNEGSKA (reference sequence). The CDR3 is 14 residues long. CDR3 nucleotide sequence: TGCAGTGCTACTACTCGGCGGATGAACACTGAAGCTTTCTTT. Encoded protein: CSATTRRMNTEAFF.

This clonotype was seen at least ten times. The V gene is TRBV7-9, the J gene TRBJ2-1; D call uncertain. The V gene's germline CDR1 is SEHNR and CDR2 FQNEAQ (reference sequence). The CDR3 is made up of 17 amino acids. With 6 bases removed from V and 4 bases from J, the gap between germline ends came to 22 bases. The CDR3 region is CASSDQAGPSKYNEQFF. The CDR3 DNA sequence: TGTGCCAGCAGTGACCAAGCCGGGCCTTCGAAGTACAATGAGCAGTTCTTC.

This rearrangement joins TRBV15 to TRBJ2-1; D remains unclear. V shed 0 bases and J shed 7 bases, with 7 bases lying between them. Germline V gene lookup returns CDR1 LNHNV and CDR2 YYDKDF (reference sequence). The CDR3 covers 13 residues. This CDR3 reads CATSRDIINEQFF. The CDR3 DNA follows: TGTGCCACCAGCAGAGATATCATAAATGAGCAGTTCTTC.

There are a few counts of this clonotype. The J gene is TRBJ2-3, the V gene TRBV6-1, with a possible D match to TRBD1 (6 bases). Trimming took off 6 bases at V and 4 bases at J, with 14 bases between the two ends. The CDR3 is made up of 14 amino acids. Germline lookup yields CDR1 MNHNS and CDR2 SASEGT. The CDR3 reads CASRGAPRADTQYF. CDR3 nucleotides: TGTGCCAGCAGGGGGGCGCCCCGGGCAGATACGCAGTATTTT.

There are many counts of this clonotype. The gene calls are TRBV20-1 and TRBJ2-1, with TRBD2 matching over 8 bases. CDR1 is DFQATT, CDR2 SNEGSKA, per germline (reference sequence). V trimming: 6 bases; J trimming: 8 bases; junction bases outside the gene matches: 9. CDR3 length equals 13 residues. The CDR3 spells CSAPGGPLYEQFF. DNA of the CDR3: TGCAGTGCCCCGGGAGGGCCGCTCTATGAGCAGTTCTTC.

This clonotype was seen a handful of times. V usage is TRBV11-1 and J usage is TRBJ2-1, with 10 bases identical to TRBD2. The J segment lost 4 bases and the V segment lost 3 bases, leaving 12 bases of the junction unmatched. Germline V lookup: CDR1 SGHAT, CDR2 FQDESV (reference sequence). The CDR3 runs to 18 residues. Here the CDR3 reads CASSLHWGLATEYNEQFF. The CDR3 nucleotides read TGTGCCAGCAGCTTGCACTGGGGACTAGCGACCGAGTACAATGAGCAGTTCTTC.

The genes are TRBV7-3 and TRBJ2-3, with a tentative D call TRBD1 (5 bases). This CDR3 has 15 amino acids. Trimming took off 6 bases at V and 2 bases at J, with 15 bases between the two ends. In germline, CDR1 is SGHTA, CDR2 FQGTGA. The chain's CDR3 is CASSLQGIVTDTQYF. The CDR3 DNA is TGTGCCAGCAGTCTCCAGGGAATTGTCACAGATACGCAGTATTTT.

This clonotype was seen a handful of times. The chain is built from TRBV7-2 and TRBJ1-2; D not certain. Germline lookup yields CDR1 SGHTA and CDR2 FQGNSA. The CDR3 length is 16 residues. The V end lost 5 bases, the J end lost 4 bases, and 20 bases lay between the germline ends. The CDR3: CASSDSGSSKGYGYTF. The CDR3 DNA reads TGTGCCAGCAGCGATAGCGGCTCCTCAAAGGGCTATGGCTACACCTTC. Looking up the rest from reference TRBV7-2 and TRBJ1-2 gives the full variable domain: GAGVSQSPSNKVTEKGKDVELRCDPISGHTALYWYRQSLGQGLEFLIYFQGNSAPDKSGLPSDRFSAERTGGSVSTLTIQRTQQEDSAVYLCASSDSGSSKGYGYTFGSGTRLTVV.

In its sample, this clonotype was seen many times. The J gene is TRBJ1-5, the V gene TRBV7-9; D is undetermined. CDR3 length: 14 residues. Per the germline V gene, CDR1 is SEHNR and CDR2 is FQNEAQ (reference sequence). Trimming removed 2 bases at V and 1 base at J, with 6 bases between. The CDR3 sequence is CASSLSESNQPQHF. CDR3 coding DNA: TGTGCCAGCAGCTTATCTGAAAGCAATCAGCCCCAGCATTTT.

This chain uses TRBV29-1 with TRBJ2-1; unclear D gene. Germline CDR1 is SQVTM and CDR2 is ANQGSEA. The CDR3 spans 13 residues. V was cut by 7 bases and J by 4 bases, with 14 bases left in between. As DNA, the CDR3 is TGCAGCGAAATTAGCCGCGGATACAATGAGCAGTTCTTC. Encoded protein: CSEISRGYNEQFF.

This clonotype was detected a few times. J is TRBJ2-3 and V is TRBV7-2; TRBD2 is a possible D gene (6 bases). The V end was cut by 4 bases, the J end by 3 bases, with 20 bases between. CDR3 length equals 17 residues. Germline loops: CDR1 SGHTA, CDR2 FQGNSA. CDR3 in DNA: TGTGCCAGCAGCTCGATAACTTGGCTAGCGTCAACAGATACGCAGTATTTT. This encodes CASSSITWLASTDTQYF.

The rearrangement links TRBV27 to TRBJ2-4; D unresolved. The CDR3 spans 15 residues. Germline-derived CDR1 and CDR2 are MNHEY and SMNVEV (reference sequence). Trimming removed 6 bases at V and 2 bases at J, with 14 bases between. The CDR3 region is CASRPIEGSKNIQYF. The CDR3 DNA reads as TGTGCCAGCAGGCCCATAGAAGGTTCCAAAAACATTCAGTACTTC.

This clonotype appeared a few times. This chain uses TRBV5-1 with TRBJ2-2; the match to TRBD1 covers 8 bases. Per germline, CDR1 SGHRS and CDR2 YFSETQ. The CDR3 has 15 amino acids. V trimming: 4 bases; J trimming: 3 bases; junction bases outside the gene matches: 5. The DNA of the CDR3 is TGCGCCAGCAGCACCGGACAGGGTTACACCGGGGAGCTGTTTTTT. The encoded protein is CASSTGQGYTGELFF.